This entry is about one T cell receptor beta chain. Its recognized antigen is unknown. The sample holds no much larger clone one base away, and base qualities are not on file. Based on the germline V gene, the CDR1 and CDR2 sequences are MGHRA and YSYEKL. The germline V and J ends show losses of 6 bases and 7 bases respectively, and no gene match explains 11 bases of the junction. The CDR3 starts with the cysteine, ends with the phenylalanine, and has 15 residues. This entry keeps only the CDR3 DNA: 45 bases, framed from base 1. The sample belongs to a study of CD8+ T cells in alopecia areata (dated by TCRdb to about 2018). For the wider study: The treated patients, all with moderate-to-severe alopecia areata, were enrolled in an open-label pilot trial of oral tofacitinib given at 5 to 10 mg twice daily. Patients stayed on tofacitinib for 6 to 18 months and then had 6 months of follow-up off drug so that delayed response and recurrence could be assessed. In treated patients, disease severity was measured using the SALT score, which gives the percentage of scalp surface area affected. The study used high-throughput TCRbeta sequencing to examine T cell clonal expansion in alopecia areata, in both the C3H/HeJ mouse model and human patients. Scalp tissue and sorted CD4+ and CD8+ peripheral blood T cells from patchy and totalis/universalis alopecia areata patients and from healthy controls were covered by human TCRbeta sequencing. Biopsies were taken from tofacitinib-treated patients at baseline and again at 4 and 24 weeks into treatment, and several of those patients also had a later scalp biopsy. Scalp clonality was compared across normal scalp (n=4), patchy alopecia areata scalp (n=8), and alopecia totalis/universalis scalp (n=8). The RNA source kit depended on sample type: the PAXgene miRNA kit for fixed scalp, the miRNeasy kit for PBMCs, and the RNeasy kit for mouse skin. TCRbeta CDR3 regions were amplified by immunoSEQ multiplex PCR using 35 Vbeta forward and 13 Jbeta reverse primers.

Libraries were prepared through the immunoSEQ multiplex PCR assay. For TCR sequencing, RNA was extracted from every sample and reverse transcribed into cDNA to serve as template. SuperScript III was used for first-strand cDNA synthesis, primed with a 2:1 mix of oligo-dT and random hexamers. A synthetic immune receptor repertoire was used to measure amplification bias, and any remaining bias was corrected computationally. On the study's bioinformatics: Raw reads were preprocessed to remove errors, and CDR3 was defined according to IMGT conventions as the region from the conserved cysteine to phenylalanine. Clonality was calculated as 1 minus Shannon entropy normalized by log2 of the number of productive unique TCRs. Whether each scalp clone was CD4 or CD8 was inferred by checking scalp TCRbeta sequences against the CD4 and CD8 repertoires from sorted blood. Imported from immuneACCESS, the table was reduced by TCRdb to in-frame sequences with V and J called. These copies leave out some clones; in studies compared against another copy, an unresolved V gene accounts for under half, and the cause of the remainder is not known. V, J and clone size are taken as reported in that table, and D and trimming were inferred from the DNA itself. Present in this sample are more than 150,000 clones, around 50% of which were seen just once. Roughly 12% of the sample is in the top ten clones.

This specimen's time point label, interpreted: roughly 26 weeks on oral tofacitinib. The treatment or condition label for this specimen denotes: oral pan-JAK inhibitor, 5-10 mg twice daily. Lesional scalp punch biopsies and peripheral blood were obtained from alopecia areata patients. After PBMCs were isolated by density centrifugation and stained for CD3, CD4 and CD8, a FACSAria was used to sort CD4+ and CD8+ T cells. Summary of the overall study and its limitations: Compared with normal scalp, lesional scalp had higher clonality and more expanded CD8+ clones, particularly in alopecia totalis/universalis, a pattern that suggests antigenic drive. Scalp clonality and the number of expanded CD8+ clones among the top 100 scalp clones were significantly decreased by tofacitinib. During tofacitinib treatment, many expanded lesional clones stuck around in both scalp and blood, and this persistence may partly explain why relapse happens after treatment is stopped. Shared TCR sequences between patients were less evident than in mice, which may be partly attributable to HLA diversity in the patient population. Unlike mouse skin, which is dominated by gammadelta T cells, normal human skin has resident alphabeta T cells that are also sequenced, and this complicates analysis of the scalp TCR repertoire. Because the treated cohort was small and included a single nonresponder, larger studies are needed to assess links between baseline CD8+ expansion and response.

The chain was built from TRBV4-1 and TRBJ1-4; a stretch of 7 junction bases matches TRBD1. The sequencing here drew on CD8+ T cells sorted from blood, taken at week 24, from a patient treated with tofacitinib. This sequence originates from a human donor with alopecia areata. CDR3 reads: CASSPYDRAGEKLFF. The DNA sequence follows: TGCGCCAGCAGTCCTTATGACAGGGCGGGTGAAAAACTGTTTTTT.